This TCR beta chain appears in the sequencing data of a study of CXCR3-negative and CXCR3-positive naive CD8 T cells. The CD45RO-CCR7+CD27+CD95- phenotype denoted naive CD8+ T cells. The TRB cDNA libraries were prepared by 5' RACE with UMI labels. Using the 5' RACE reads, TCRdb records one entry per CDR3 protein without DNA. Recorded for this sample: 69,000 or so distinct CDR3 sequences. The CDR3 has 18 residues. The germline V gene has CDR1 SQVTM and CDR2 ANQGSEA. This chain links TRBV29-1 with TRBJ2-1; no DNA is available, so the TRBD2 call from TCRdb remains unchecked. This TCR came from a human donor in good health. Some clones in this sample may be carry-over from other donors' samples. Sequenced material: naive CXCR3- CD8+ T cells from blood. Indicated subset: CD45RO-CCR7+CD27+CD95- naive CD8+ T cells lacking CXCR3 (TNR3-). CDR3 amino acids: CSVEDWTSGLGAYNEQFF.